The 8 T cell receptor beta chains below all came from one sample that was sequenced in a study of blood T cell repertoires in COVID-19. Profiling relied on immunoSEQ multiplex PCR, and the TCRdb table lists in-frame clones only, not all of them. The sample has around 300,000 clones, around 87% seen once; the top ten hold less than 6%. Sequenced input: PBMCs or T cells enriched from blood (not recorded which). All receptors derive from a woman aged 25 to 39 who had recovered from COVID-19.

A single count supports this clone. The rearrangement links TRBV15 to TRBJ1-1; no firm D call. Trimming took off 1 base at V and 2 bases at J, with 14 bases between the two ends. There are 16 residues in the CDR3. CDR1 is LNHNV and CDR2 is YYDKDF in the germline V gene (reference sequence). The CDR3: CATSRGIEGANTEAFF. CDR3 in DNA: TGTGCCACCAGCAGAGGCATCGAGGGCGCAAACACTGAAGCTTTCTTT.

The chain is built from TRBV9 and TRBJ2-3; no reliable D call. Trimming left V 0 bases short and J 0 bases short, with 11 bases between. The germline CDR1 and CDR2 sequences are SGDLS and YYNGEE. This CDR3 region has 16 residues. The CDR3 loop reads CASSVDSSLSTDTQYF. CDR3 DNA: TGTGCCAGCAGCGTAGATAGCTCCCTGAGCACAGATACGCAGTATTTT.

The CDR3: CASGELTGEPQSEAFF. CDR3 nucleotides: TGTGCTAGTGGCGAATTAACAGGGGAACCACAATCTGAAGCTTTCTTT. V is TRBV12-5 and J is TRBJ1-1; TRBD1 matches 7 bases. Germline trimming cut 6 bases from V and 6 bases from J; bases unmatched to any gene: 16. This CDR3 is built from 16 residues. CDR1 and CDR2 from the germline V gene are LGHNT and FRNRAP.

The V gene is TRBV29-1, the J gene TRBJ2-3; a possible D gene is TRBD2 (6 bases). Trimming removed 6 bases at V and 6 bases at J, with 13 bases between. CDR1 SQVTM and CDR2 ANQGSEA come from the germline V gene. The CDR3 has 12 amino acids. CDR3 residues: CSVGRSLDTQYF. The CDR3 DNA sequence: TGCAGCGTCGGGAGATCTTTGGATACGCAGTATTTT.

The chain carries TRBV2 and TRBJ2-7; 8 bases match TRBD1. The germline V gene has CDR1 SNHLY and CDR2 FYNNEI. This CDR3 region has 16 residues. J was trimmed by 3 bases and V by 9 bases; bases with no gene match: 16. The CDR3 nucleotides read TGTGCCAGTAAGGTGACAGGGGCAAACCTACTCTACGAGCAGTACTTC. Its protein product is CASKVTGANLLYEQYF.

The genes are TRBV30 and TRBJ2-5; D is possibly TRBD1 (7 bases). Germline CDR1 GTSNPN, CDR2 SVGIG (reference sequence). V lost 1 base and J 5 bases, leaving 17 bases between the germline ends. This CDR3 region has 15 residues. This chain's CDR3 is CAWSGRDRGGETQYF. CDR3 sequence (DNA): TGTGCCTGGAGTGGCCGGGACAGAGGAGGGGAGACCCAGTACTTC.

By share of the sample, this clone is medium-sized. The junction shows a germline mismatch at one end, possibly a read error. The chain combines TRBV5-1 with TRBJ2-3; the D gene is possibly TRBD2 (6 bases). This CDR3 comprises 16 residues. Germline values: CDR1 SGHRS, CDR2 YFSETQ. The CDR3 DNA follows: TGCGCCAGCACCGACATTGGTACGGGGGTCACATATACGCAGTATTTT. Encoded protein: CASTDIGTGVTYTQYF. Combining the CDR3 with reference TRBV5-1 and TRBJ2-3 gives the whole variable domain KAGVTQTPRYLIKTRGQQVTLSCSPISGHRSVSWYQQTPGQGLQFLFEYFSETQRNKGNFPGRFSGRQFSNSRSEMNVSTLELGDSALYLCASTDIGTGVTYTQYFGPGTRLTVL.

V usage is TRBV5-4 and J usage is TRBJ1-3, with D tentatively TRBD1 (5 bases). The V gene's germline CDR1 is SGHNT and CDR2 YYREEE (reference sequence). V was shortened by 3 bases and J by 4 bases, with 23 bases between the two germline ends. CDR3 length: 18 amino acids. CDR3 DNA: TGTGCCAGCAGCTCCGGTGGGAGCCTGGCACGGGGGGGAAACACCATATATTTT. It is translated as CASSSGGSLARGGNTIYF. The full variable domain, rest sourced from reference TRBV5-4 and TRBJ1-3, is ETGVTQSPTHLIKTRGQQVTLRCSSQSGHNTVSWYQQALGQGPQFIFQYYREEENGRGNFPPRFSGLQFPNYSSELNVNALELDDSALYLCASSSGGSLARGGNTIYFGEGSWLTVV.